Presented here are 31 T cell receptor beta chains from one specimen sequenced in a study of early T cells in non-severe SARS-CoV-2 infection. One entry per CDR3 protein results from TCRdb running MiXCR on the 5' RACE reads. The top ten clones hold around 3.4% of a sample with fewer than 65,000 distinct CDR3 sequences, around 6.5% of them seen once. The sample consisted of whole blood, taken at baseline. Every receptor here comes from an adult who was a healthcare worker with PCR-confirmed SARS-CoV-2 infection or an uninfected control (not recorded which).

This clonotype was recorded at least ten times. As DNA, the CDR3 is TGTGCCAGCAAGAGGGAGTACTATGAGCAGTTCTTC. Amino acids: CASKREYYEQFF. The rearrangement links TRBV2 to TRBJ2-1; possible D gene TRBD2, 5 bases. Deletions cut 7 bases from V and 8 bases from J, with 12 bases between. The CDR3 loop spans 12 amino acids. Germline V gives CDR1 SNHLY, CDR2 FYNNEI.

This clonotype was picked up many times. The gene calls are TRBV7-8 and TRBJ1-4, with 7 nucleotides matching TRBD1. Germline V gives CDR1 SGHVS, CDR2 FQNEAQ. The CDR3 has 16 amino acids. Losses at the gene ends were 3 bases for V and 8 bases for J; bases not matched to a gene: 12. CDR3 in DNA: TGTGCCAGCAGCTTGACAGGGTCGGACTCCGCCGAAAAACTGTTTTTT. Its translation: CASSLTGSDSAEKLFF.

The rearrangement joins TRBV5-1 to TRBJ1-4, with a tentative D call TRBD1 (5 bases). Per germline, CDR1 SGHRS and CDR2 YFSETQ. Trimming took off 7 bases at V and 5 bases at J, with 18 bases between the two ends. This CDR3 has 15 residues. The CDR3 DNA reads as TGCGCCAGCTCCCGTTTATGGGGCGGGAATGAAAAACTGTTTTTT. Translating gives CASSRLWGGNEKLFF.

The V gene is TRBV29-1, the J gene TRBJ1-1, with D possibly being TRBD1 (6 bases). This CDR3 is built from 14 residues. V lost 5 bases to trimming and J lost 1 base, with 14 bases between them. Germline V gene lookup returns CDR1 SQVTM and CDR2 ANQGSEA. The CDR3 loop reads CSVRGAYQNTEAFF. The CDR3 DNA reads TGCAGCGTTCGGGGGGCTTATCAGAACACTGAAGCTTTCTTT.

This clonotype was counted ten times or more. The rearrangement links TRBV4-1 to TRBJ2-3, with a tentative D call TRBD1 (5 bases). This CDR3 has 17 amino acids. V lost 2 bases to trimming and J lost 1 base, with 16 bases between them. The germline V gene encodes CDR1 MGHRA and CDR2 YSYEKL. CDR3 in amino acids: CASSQPGAGFGTDTQYF. CDR3 in DNA: TGCGCCAGCAGCCAACCCGGCGCAGGGTTCGGCACAGATACGCAGTATTTT.

This clonotype was seen repeatedly, ten times or more. The rearrangement links TRBV19 to TRBJ2-4; TRBD1 matches 10 bases. The germline V gene has CDR1 LNHDA and CDR2 SQIVND (reference sequence). Trimming cost V 5 bases and J 7 bases; bases outside gene matches: 8. The CDR3 loop spans 15 amino acids. CDR3 protein: CASSLGQGGENIQYF. The CDR3 DNA reads TGTGCCAGTAGTCTAGGACAGGGGGGTGAGAACATTCAGTACTTC.

This clonotype was counted many times. The V gene is TRBV28, the J gene TRBJ1-2; 9 nucleotides align to TRBD1. The germline CDR1 and CDR2 sequences are MDHEN and SYDVKM. J was trimmed by 7 bases and V by 5 bases; bases with no gene match: 8. This CDR3 is 14 amino acids long. CDR3 loop: CASSGAQGAAGYTF. Here the CDR3 DNA reads TGTGCCAGCAGTGGAGCACAGGGGGCGGCTGGCTACACCTTC.

The sample holds many counts of this clonotype. V usage is TRBV28 and J usage is TRBJ2-5; 8 nucleotides agree with TRBD2. The V and J ends lost 8 bases and 2 bases, in that order; junction bases with no gene match: 13. This CDR3 has 16 amino acids. From germline, CDR1 is MDHEN and CDR2 SYDVKM. The CDR3 reads CASPREGGGVQETQYF. The CDR3 DNA reads as TGTGCCAGCCCACGGGAGGGGGGGGGCGTGCAAGAGACCCAGTACTTC.

This clonotype was counted many times. This chain joins TRBV28 and TRBJ2-3; 7 nucleotides align to TRBD2. Germline CDR1 reads MDHEN; CDR2 reads SYDVKM. The CDR3 has 15 residues. The V segment lost 6 bases and the J segment 2 bases; nucleotides outside the gene matches: 8. In DNA form, the CDR3 reads TGTGCCAGCAGCCGAGCGGGATCCAACACAGATACGCAGTATTTT. It specifies CASSRAGSNTDTQYF.

Of note for this clonotype: The germline gene is not matched at one end of the junction; a read error may be the cause. The gene calls are TRBV28 and TRBJ2-7, with 7 positions matching TRBD1. The CDR3 has 13 amino acids. The V gene's germline CDR1 is MDHEN and CDR2 SYDVKM. As DNA, the CDR3 is TGTGCCAGCTCCTGGGGACAGAACTACGAGCAGTCCTTC. As protein: CASSWGQNYEQSF.

This rearrangement joins TRBV3-1 to TRBJ1-2; tentatively, D is TRBD1 (6 bases). Trimming took 6 bases from V and 5 from J, leaving 16 bases between them. Germline V gene data show CDR1 as LGHDT and CDR2 as YNNKEL (reference sequence). The CDR3 runs to 14 residues. The CDR3 here is CASSQLEGVYGYTF. The CDR3, as DNA: TGTGCCAGCAGTCAACTTGAGGGGGTGTATGGCTACACCTTC.

This clonotype was observed many times. This chain connects TRBV19 to TRBJ2-7; 9 positions match TRBD1. CDR3 length: 15 amino acids. The V segment lost 5 bases and the J segment 3 bases; nucleotides outside the gene matches: 8. Germline CDR1 LNHDA, CDR2 SQIVND (reference sequence). CDR3 nucleotides: TGTGCCAGTAGTTCAGACCCGGGACAGGGCTACGAGCAGTACTTC. Translated, it gives CASSSDPGQGYEQYF.

The sample holds many counts of this clonotype. The CDR3 bases are TGTGCCAGCAGCTTAATCAGGGTACCCTACGAGCAGTACTTC. This sequence encodes CASSLIRVPYEQYF. The V gene is TRBV7-9, the J gene TRBJ2-7; D is possibly TRBD1 (5 bases). The CDR3 is 14 amino acids. V shed 2 bases and J shed 2 bases, with 10 bases lying between them. In germline, CDR1 is SEHNR, CDR2 FQNEAQ (reference sequence).

This clonotype has only a few counts. V and J are TRBV6-5 and TRBJ2-3; tentatively, D is TRBD1 (6 bases). Per the germline V gene, CDR1 is MNHEY and CDR2 is SVGAGI. The CDR3 loop spans 15 amino acids. Trimming took off 6 bases at V and 5 bases at J, with 18 bases between the two ends. CDR3 sequence: CASRFRTAARDTQYF. CDR3 coding DNA: TGTGCCAGCAGGTTCAGGACAGCAGCCCGAGATACGCAGTATTTT.

In its sample, this clonotype was seen many times. The junction differs from germline at one of its ends, possibly a read error. This chain connects TRBV4-2 to TRBJ2-1; TRBD1 matches 7 bases. Germline V lookup: CDR1 LGHNA, CDR2 YNFKEQ. This CDR3 contains 13 residues. The CDR3 spells CASSQDIGTEAVF. The CDR3, as DNA: TGTGCCAGCAGCCAAGATATTGGGACAGAGGCGGTCTTC.

At least ten counts were recorded for this clonotype. The rearrangement uses TRBV2 and TRBJ2-5; possibly TRBD1 or TRBD2 for D (5 bases each). Germline V gene sequence: CDR1 SNHLY, CDR2 FYNNEI. The CDR3 has 16 amino acids. V was shortened by 6 bases and J by 5 bases, with 22 bases between the two germline ends. In DNA form, the CDR3 reads TGTGCCAGCAGCGCACACGGGGCAGGGCAGATGGAGACCCAGTACTTC. It encodes CASSAHGAGQMETQYF.

The sample holds a few counts of this clonotype. The chain employs TRBV18 and TRBJ1-1, with 8 bases lining up with TRBD1. With V trimmed by 0 bases and J by 6 bases, 3 bases remained unmatched. CDR1 and CDR2 (germline): KGHSH, LQKENI. The CDR3 has 14 amino acids. The CDR3 region has the DNA TGTGCCAGCTCACCACCGACAGGGGTGGCTGAAGCTTTCTTT. Amino acids: CASSPPTGVAEAFF. Complete variable domain (other parts from reference TRBV18 and TRBJ1-1): NAGVMQNPRHLVRRRGQEARLRCSPMKGHSHVYWYRQLPEEGLKFMVYLQKENIIDESGMPKERFSAEFPKEGPSILRIQQVVRGDSAAYFCASSPPTGVAEAFFGQGTRLTVV.

In regard to this clonotype: Possible read error: a much larger clone is one base away. V usage is TRBV5-6 and J usage is TRBJ2-6; D possibly matches TRBD1 or TRBD2 (5 bases each). Germline loops: CDR1 SGHDT, CDR2 YYEEEE. The CDR3 covers 13 residues. CDR3 loop: CTSSPGTLNVLTF. In nucleotides, the CDR3 is TGTACCAGCAGCCCAGGGACCCTCAACGTCCTGACTTTC.

This clonotype was found many times. The chain couples TRBV20-1 to TRBJ1-5, with D perhaps matching TRBD1 (5 bases). Germline values: CDR1 DFQATT, CDR2 SNEGSKA (reference sequence). V was shortened by 3 bases and J by 0 bases, with 15 bases between the two germline ends. The CDR3 spans 16 residues. Written as DNA, the CDR3 is TGCAGTGCTAGCAGTTCAGGGTTTCCTAGCAATCAGCCCCAGCATTTT. Translated: CSASSSGFPSNQPQHF.

This clonotype was seen at least ten times. This chain joins TRBV18 and TRBJ2-7; weak D call: TRBD1 (5 bases). Deletions cut 3 bases from V and 5 bases from J, with 17 bases between. The CDR3 contains 15 residues. CDR1 and CDR2 from the germline V gene are KGHSH and LQKENI. This CDR3 is CASSPQETATDEQYF. The CDR3 nucleotides are TGTGCCAGCTCACCCCAGGAGACAGCAACCGACGAGCAGTACTTC.

This clonotype showed up just a few times. This may stem from a read error, because a much larger clone lies one nucleotide away. CDR3 sequence (DNA): TGTGTCAGCTCACCGGGAGGAGGGAACCTTATTGAAGCTTTCTTT. Translating gives CVSSPGGGNLIEAFF. The J gene is TRBJ1-1, the V gene TRBV18, with unresolved D. The CDR3 covers 15 residues. In germline, CDR1 is KGHSH, CDR2 LQKENI.

This clonotype appeared a few times. The chain links TRBV11-2 to TRBJ2-5, with 7 bases lining up with TRBD2. CDR1 SGHAT and CDR2 FQNNGV come from the germline V gene. CDR3 length: 17 amino acids. V shed 0 bases and J 4 bases; nucleotides not matched to a gene: 11. CDR3 DNA sequence: TGTGCCAGCAGCTTAGATAGGTGGGCTAGCGGAGGAGAGACCCAGTACTTC. Translating it yields CASSLDRWASGGETQYF. Supplemented by reference TRBV11-2 and TRBJ2-5, the full variable domain reads EAGVAQSPRYKIIEKRQSVAFWCNPISGHATLYWYQQILGQGPKLLIQFQNNGVVDDSQLPKDRFSAERLKGVDSTLKIQPAKLEDSAVYLCASSLDRWASGGETQYFGPGTRLLVL.

This clonotype showed up many times. V gene TRBV29-1 combines with J gene TRBJ2-5; tentatively, D is TRBD2 (6 bases). Trimming cost V 4 bases and J 4 bases, with 10 bases left between them. This CDR3 region has 12 residues. Germline CDR1 reads SQVTM; CDR2 reads ANQGSEA. CDR3 residues: CSVGGAGETQYF. In DNA, the CDR3 is TGCAGCGTTGGGGGAGCGGGAGAGACCCAGTACTTC.

This clonotype turned up a few times. The gene calls are TRBV28 and TRBJ2-5; D is possibly TRBD1 or TRBD2 (5 bases each). Trimming took off 4 bases at V and 3 bases at J, with 12 bases between the two ends. The germline V gene encodes CDR1 MDHEN and CDR2 SYDVKM. This CDR3 has 14 amino acids. The CDR3 region is CASSSSGTEETQYF. CDR3 coding DNA: TGTGCCAGCAGTTCCTCCGGGACGGAAGAGACCCAGTACTTC.

CDR3 nucleotides: TGCGCCAGCAGCTTGGTATCTGGGGGCGAGTCACCCCTCCACTTT. It translates to CASSLVSGGESPLHF. The chain recombines TRBV5-1 with TRBJ1-6; D may be TRBD1 (6 bases). Deletions cut 0 bases from V and 10 bases from J, with 14 bases between. This CDR3 region has 15 residues. The germline V gene encodes CDR1 SGHRS and CDR2 YFSETQ.

The rearrangement joins TRBV7-6 to TRBJ2-5, with 12 bases matching TRBD1. J lost 5 bases, V lost 4 bases, and 8 bases had no gene match. This CDR3 contains 16 residues. From germline, CDR1 is SGHVS and CDR2 FNYEAQ. CDR3 sequence reads: CASSSTGQGAGETQYF. CDR3 bases: TGTGCCAGCAGCTCCACGGGACAGGGGGCGGGTGAGACCCAGTACTTC.

This clonotype was found many times. Written as DNA, the CDR3 is TGTGCCAGCAGCTTAGATCGGGGATCTGGAAACACCATATATTTT. It yields the protein CASSLDRGSGNTIYF. J is TRBJ1-3 and V is TRBV13, with D unresolved. Per germline, CDR1 PRHDT and CDR2 FYEKMQ (reference sequence). This CDR3 comprises 15 residues. Trimming stripped 1 base from V and 1 base from J, with 8 bases between.

This clonotype was picked up a small number of times. The chain uses TRBV6-5 and TRBJ2-3, with 7 positions matching TRBD2. The CDR3 is 15 residues long. CDR1 MNHEY and CDR2 SVGAGI come from the germline V gene. After removal of 0 bases from V and 6 bases from J, the junction contained 6 bases not matched to a gene. The CDR3 sequence is CASSYSGGLSDTQYF. CDR3 bases: TGTGCCAGCAGTTACTCGGGAGGGCTGTCGGATACGCAGTATTTT.

V and J are TRBV6-1 and TRBJ1-2, with a possible D match to TRBD1 (6 bases). CDR1 MNHNS and CDR2 SASEGT come from the germline V gene. The germline V and J ends were trimmed by 8 bases and 2 bases, with 15 bases remaining between them. This CDR3 region has 14 residues. The CDR3 reads CASLGGRRNYGYTF. The CDR3 DNA follows: TGTGCCAGCCTGGGGGGGCGTAGGAACTATGGCTACACCTTC.

This clonotype was detected many times. The chain is built from TRBV6-1 and TRBJ1-2; possibly TRBD1 for D (5 bases). V was cut by 0 bases and J by 9 bases, with 11 bases left in between. The CDR3 covers 13 residues. Germline lookup yields CDR1 MNHNS and CDR2 SASEGT. DNA of the CDR3: TGTGCCAGCAGTGAAGCGCAGGGCAGGAGCTACACCTTC. Amino acids: CASSEAQGRSYTF.

This clonotype was counted many times. The rearrangement joins TRBV28 to TRBJ1-1, with 7 bases aligning to TRBD1. The CDR3 runs 13 residues. Germline V gene sequence: CDR1 MDHEN, CDR2 SYDVKM. V gave up 10 bases and J gave up 7 bases; unmatched junction bases: 12. The CDR3 bases are TGTGCCACCTTGGGAAGGGGGCTTGATGAAGCTTTCTTT. Translating it yields CATLGRGLDEAFF.